A selection of T cell receptor beta chains follows, all from one sample in a study of blood T cell repertoires in COVID-19. Using immunoSEQ multiplex PCR, the repertoire was profiled, and TCRdb retains in-frame clones only, with some absent. The table shows 90,000 or so clones, with around 88% occurring only once. The sample comprised peripheral blood. The receptors originated from a man aged 55 to 70 with acute or convalescent COVID-19. Each CDR3 is given without its conserved first and last residue. Clone size is given for some rows only: seen once, a few or many times, or a class if the clone is expanded.

V gene: TRBV27
J gene: TRBJ2-4
clone size: .
CDR3 protein: ASAKGLAKNIQY

V gene: TRBV5-8
J gene: TRBJ2-5
clone size: .
CDR3 protein: ASSSDRGRETQY

V gene: TRBV7-9
J gene: TRBJ1-4
clone size: .
CDR3 protein: ASSLGASGTVGEKLF

V gene: TRBV27
J gene: TRBJ2-1
clone size: once
CDR3 protein: ASSFPGGYNEQF

V gene: TRBV4-2
J gene: TRBJ2-2
clone size: .
CDR3 protein: ASSQNPGTGDTGELF

V gene: TRBV19
J gene: TRBJ1-5
clone size: .
CDR3 protein: ASSSSGFSNQPQH

V gene: TRBV5-1
J gene: TRBJ1-4
clone size: once
CDR3 protein: ASSLVTRQVPVPNEKLF

V gene: TRBV5-1
J gene: TRBJ2-3
clone size: .
CDR3 protein: ASSTAGDSTDTQY

V gene: TRBV2
J gene: TRBJ2-7
clone size: .
CDR3 protein: ASRQGGHPAGEQY

V gene: TRBV30
J gene: TRBJ2-1
clone size: .
CDR3 protein: AWSARQGAMFGLAGGTDNEQF

V gene: TRBV2
J gene: TRBJ1-2
clone size: few
CDR3 protein: ASSGPETGGNYGYT

V gene: TRBV19
J gene: TRBJ2-5
clone size: .
CDR3 protein: ASSRTDQETQY

V gene: TRBV23-1
J gene: TRBJ1-5
clone size: few
CDR3 protein: ASSQDKPKQERTNSNQPQH

V gene: TRBV6-1
J gene: TRBJ2-2
clone size: .
CDR3 protein: ASSELNREPTGELF

V gene: TRBV13
J gene: TRBJ1-2
clone size: once
CDR3 protein: ASRSPTGLWGYT

V gene: TRBV6-2/TRBV6-3
J gene: TRBJ2-7
clone size: .
CDR3 protein: ASSSRTSGISYEQY

V gene: TRBV1
J gene: TRBJ2-2
clone size: .
CDR3 protein: TSSLRTSGRFYTGELF

V gene: TRBV30
J gene: TRBJ1-1
clone size: .
CDR3 protein: AWSGDRVMGNTEAF

V gene: TRBV4-1
J gene: TRBJ2-5
clone size: once
CDR3 protein: ASSQDRGWGETQY

V gene: TRBV5-8
J gene: TRBJ2-2
clone size: .
CDR3 protein: ASSFGVYTGELF

V gene: TRBV4-1
J gene: TRBJ1-1
clone size: .
CDR3 protein: ASSGRGLNTEAF

V gene: TRBV25-1
J gene: TRBJ1-6
clone size: .
CDR3 protein: ASSEQGARNSPLH

V gene: TRBV15
J gene: TRBJ2-1
clone size: few
CDR3 protein: ATSRGLAGDGEQF

V gene: TRBV5-1
J gene: TRBJ2-7
clone size: few
CDR3 protein: ASRSTAGTATYEQY

V gene: TRBV6-5
J gene: TRBJ1-2
clone size: .
CDR3 protein: ASSQTGQDNYGYT

V gene: TRBV4-1
J gene: TRBJ1-6
clone size: .
CDR3 protein: ASSQGSGWNSPLH

V gene: TRBV12-3/TRBV12-4
J gene: TRBJ1-3
clone size: .
CDR3 protein: ASSRREGNTIY

V gene: TRBV29-1
J gene: TRBJ2-7
clone size: .
CDR3 protein: SAGLLYEQY

V gene: TRBV14
J gene: TRBJ2-3
clone size: .
CDR3 protein: ASSPDSQSQY

V gene: TRBV7-9
J gene: TRBJ2-2
clone size: .
CDR3 protein: ASSHQSSGNTGELF

V gene: TRBV18
J gene: TRBJ2-1
clone size: .
CDR3 protein: ASSPGPRAEQF

V gene: TRBV7-9
J gene: TRBJ1-1
clone size: few
CDR3 protein: ASSLQGVNTEAF

V gene: TRBV10-3
J gene: TRBJ1-2
clone size: .
CDR3 protein: AISVLSAGVGIGYT

V gene: TRBV5-5
J gene: TRBJ2-7
clone size: .
CDR3 protein: ASSLWDRAHEQY

V gene: TRBV19
J gene: TRBJ2-7
clone size: once
CDR3 protein: ASSTLAGTYEQY

V gene: TRBV3-1/TRBV3-2
J gene: TRBJ2-6
clone size: .
CDR3 protein: ASSPKGLGANVLT

V gene: TRBV4-1
J gene: TRBJ2-7
clone size: .
CDR3 protein: ASSQEGLRAGEQY

V gene: TRBV4-2
J gene: TRBJ1-6
clone size: .
CDR3 protein: ASTPAGTGFSYSPLH

V gene: TRBV29-1
J gene: TRBJ2-7
clone size: .
CDR3 protein: SVEGSPSSYEQY

V gene: TRBV5-1
J gene: TRBJ2-5
clone size: .
CDR3 protein: ASSHRQGLQETQY

V gene: TRBV5-1
J gene: TRBJ2-3
clone size: few
CDR3 protein: ASSLMGRAPDTQY

V gene: TRBV3-1/TRBV3-2
J gene: TRBJ2-2
clone size: .
CDR3 protein: ASSQVARANPGELF

V gene: TRBV5-1
J gene: TRBJ2-3
clone size: .
CDR3 protein: ASSSRRTSGTDTQY

V gene: TRBV5-4
J gene: TRBJ1-1
clone size: .
CDR3 protein: ASSLGQGDEAF

V gene: TRBV19
J gene: TRBJ2-7
clone size: .
CDR3 protein: ASSMVRGEQY

V gene: TRBV25-1
J gene: TRBJ1-6
clone size: .
CDR3 protein: ASSPTRTDRAPLH

V gene: TRBV10-3
J gene: TRBJ1-5
clone size: .
CDR3 protein: AISQGDQYSNQPQH

V gene: TRBV6-5
J gene: TRBJ1-1
clone size: .
CDR3 protein: ASSYSLQGGNTEAF

V gene: TRBV27
J gene: TRBJ1-1
clone size: once
CDR3 protein: ASSVSRGHTEAF

V gene: TRBV10-2
J gene: TRBJ1-6
clone size: .
CDR3 protein: ASSESGQSPLH

V gene: TRBV29-1
J gene: TRBJ2-2
clone size: few
CDR3 protein: SVASGTGELF

V gene: TRBV19
J gene: TRBJ1-2
clone size: .
CDR3 protein: ASKSDPTNSGYT

V gene: TRBV6-1
J gene: TRBJ1-1
clone size: many
CDR3 protein: ASSESQGIAEAF

V gene: TRBV4-1
J gene: TRBJ2-5
clone size: .
CDR3 protein: ASSPAGVGETQY

V gene: TRBV7-2
J gene: TRBJ1-4
clone size: .
CDR3 protein: ASRRGATNEKLF

V gene: TRBV27
J gene: TRBJ2-3
clone size: .
CDR3 protein: ASSLQGSYTQY

V gene: TRBV6-5
J gene: TRBJ2-3
clone size: .
CDR3 protein: ASSYGAGLSTDTQY

V gene: TRBV5-6
J gene: TRBJ1-1
clone size: few
CDR3 protein: ASSQGQGFLGAF

V gene: TRBV29-1
J gene: TRBJ1-2
clone size: .
CDR3 protein: STGDRVYGYT